One and the same sample provided the 22 T cell receptor beta chains below, sequenced in a study of T cell responses to AZD1222 COVID-19 vaccine. Clones were read by immunoSEQ multiplex PCR, and TCRdb kept only the in-frame ones, dropping some. The table lists 150,000 or so clones, less than 95% of them singletons. This specimen consisted of peripheral blood, obtained 28 days after the second AZD1222 dose. The receptors stem from an adult who received the AZD1222 COVID-19 vaccine.

The chain employs TRBV15 and TRBJ2-6; 7 nucleotides align to TRBD2. The CDR3 loop spans 16 amino acids. The V and J ends lost 5 bases and 1 base, in that order; junction bases with no gene match: 5. In germline, CDR1 is LNHNV, CDR2 YYDKDF (reference sequence). The DNA for the CDR3 is TGTGCCACCAGCGGAGGGCGGGGGTCTGGGGCCAACGTCCTGACTTTC. It encodes CATSGGRGSGANVLTF.

This clone was detected once. The chain links TRBV30 to TRBJ1-2; a weak D match, TRBD1 (6 bases). V dropped 0 bases and J dropped 6 bases, with 11 bases sitting between them. Germline V gene sequence: CDR1 GTSNPN, CDR2 SVGIG (reference sequence). The CDR3 runs to 13 residues. Here the CDR3 reads CAWSVQGRNGYTF. In DNA, the CDR3 is TGTGCCTGGAGTGTACAGGGTCGGAATGGCTACACCTTC. Variable domain in full (rest from reference TRBV30 and TRBJ1-2): SQTIHQWPATLVQPVGSPLSLECTVEGTSNPNLYWYRQAAGRGLQLLFYSVGIGQISSEVPQNLSASRPQDRQFILSSKKLLLSDSGFYLCAWSVQGRNGYTFGSGTRLTVV.

V and J are TRBV27 and TRBJ2-7; tentative D call: TRBD2 (7 bases). Germline CDR1 is MNHEY and CDR2 is SMNVEV (reference sequence). V dropped 5 bases and J dropped 2 bases, with 22 bases sitting between them. The CDR3 extends over 17 amino acids. DNA of the CDR3: TGTGCCAGCAGTCGAGGGGGGGCGGTTATTTCTGCCTACGAGCAGTACTTC. The encoded protein is CASSRGGAVISAYEQYF.

The genes are TRBV3-1 (or the pseudogene TRBV3-2) and TRBJ1-3; tentatively, D is TRBD1 (5 bases). In germline, CDR1 is LGHDT, CDR2 YNNKEL (reference sequence). The V gene lost 0 bases and the J gene lost 4 bases, with 7 bases spanning the gap. This CDR3 has 14 amino acids. CDR3 sequence: CASSQDRQGNTIYF. Written as DNA, the CDR3 is TGTGCCAGCAGCCAAGACCGACAGGGAAACACCATATATTTT.

J is TRBJ1-1 and V is TRBV25-1; D is unresolved. V was clipped by 2 bases and J by 6 bases, with 10 bases between them. CDR3 length equals 13 residues. Germline CDR1 reads MGHDK; CDR2 reads SYGVNS. CDR3 protein: CASSEQYGAEAFF. The CDR3 DNA follows: TGTGCCAGCAGTGAACAATATGGCGCTGAAGCTTTCTTT.

V is TRBV6-6 and J is TRBJ1-2; tentatively, D is TRBD1 (6 bases). The CDR3 is 13 amino acids. Per the germline V gene, CDR1 is MNHNY and CDR2 is SVGAGI (reference sequence). With 5 bases removed from V and 1 base from J, the gap between germline ends came to 8 bases. The CDR3 here is CASSQGHNYGYTF. The CDR3 DNA is TGTGCCAGCAGTCAGGGACATAACTATGGCTACACCTTC.

The chain has TRBV28 and TRBJ1-5; no clear D. Per the germline V gene, CDR1 is MDHEN and CDR2 is SYDVKM. The CDR3 consists of 14 residues. The V and J ends lost 3 bases and 3 bases respectively, with 9 bases between them. The CDR3 bases are TGTGCCAGCAGTTTGTCAGAGAACAATCAGCCCCAGCATTTT. Protein: CASSLSENNQPQHF.

The V gene is TRBV6-2 or TRBV6-3, the J gene TRBJ1-1; the D is unclear. V gave up 6 bases and J gave up 7 bases, with 12 bases separating them. The CDR3 extends over 12 amino acids. Germline values: CDR1 MNHEY, CDR2 SVGEGT. The CDR3 here is CASSESGIEAFF. The CDR3 DNA follows: TGTGCCAGCAGCGAGTCCGGGATTGAAGCTTTCTTT.

The gene calls are TRBV7-9 and TRBJ2-2; D is uncertain. Trimming left V 4 bases short and J 6 bases short, with 18 bases between. This CDR3 spans 16 amino acids. The germline gives CDR1 SEHNR, CDR2 FQNEAQ (reference sequence). CDR3 amino acids: CASSSQIVIRAGELFF. CDR3 DNA sequence: TGTGCCAGCAGCTCCCAAATTGTTATCCGAGCCGGGGAGCTGTTTTTT.

The chain has TRBV7-8 and TRBJ1-6; 9 bases are shared with TRBD1. Germline loops: CDR1 SGHVS, CDR2 FQNEAQ. This CDR3 spans 15 amino acids. With 5 bases clipped from V and 7 bases from J, the junction kept 6 bases outside the gene matches. The CDR3 here is CASSPSDRGNSPLHF. For the CDR3, the DNA is TGTGCCAGCAGCCCATCCGACAGGGGGAATTCACCCCTCCACTTT.

This chain joins TRBV19 and TRBJ2-5; 8 nucleotides agree with TRBD2. Unmatched junction bases numbered 7, after V lost 7 bases and J lost 6 bases. Germline lookup yields CDR1 LNHDA and CDR2 SQIVND (reference sequence). The CDR3 spans 13 residues. CDR3 sequence reads: CASKSGSSQTQYF. CDR3 nucleotide sequence: TGTGCCAGTAAGAGCGGGAGCTCCCAGACCCAGTACTTC.

The chain combines TRBV28 with TRBJ1-6; a weak D match, TRBD1 (5 bases). V lost 2 bases and J 9 bases, leaving 17 bases between the germline ends. Germline V gives CDR1 MDHEN, CDR2 SYDVKM. The CDR3 sequence is 16 residues long. The CDR3 loop is CASSLPSPGRSSPLHF. CDR3 sequence (DNA): TGTGCCAGCAGTTTACCAAGCCCAGGGAGGAGTTCACCCCTCCACTTT. Combining the CDR3 with reference TRBV28 and TRBJ1-6 gives the whole variable domain DVKVTQSSRYLVKRTGEKVFLECVQDMDHENMFWYRQDPGLGLRLIYFSYDVKMKEKGDIPEGYSVSREKKERFSLILESASTNQTSMYLCASSLPSPGRSSPLHFGNGTRLTVT.

The rearrangement uses TRBV24-1 and TRBJ1-2, with 8 bases identical to TRBD1. Trimming at V came to 4 bases and at J to 7 bases, leaving 10 bases not matched to a gene. This CDR3 region has 15 residues. The germline gives CDR1 KGHDR, CDR2 SFDVKD. The CDR3 DNA reads as TGTGCCACCAGTGACCCCGACAGGGGAGGTTCTGGCTACACCTTC. This gives the protein CATSDPDRGGSGYTF.

The gene calls are TRBV27 and TRBJ2-5, with no clear D. The germline gives CDR1 MNHEY, CDR2 SMNVEV (reference sequence). Trimming removed 2 bases at V and 2 bases at J, with 9 bases between. The CDR3 extends over 14 amino acids. The CDR3 sequence is CASSLNFGQETQYF. Here the CDR3 DNA reads TGTGCCAGCAGTTTAAATTTCGGTCAAGAGACCCAGTACTTC.

The chain uses TRBV5-1 and TRBJ1-5, with D unclear. The germline V gene encodes CDR1 SGHRS and CDR2 YFSETQ. V shed 0 bases and J shed 4 bases, with 11 bases lying between them. The CDR3 extends over 15 amino acids. CDR3 loop: CASSLGPGPNQPQHF. The CDR3 coding sequence is TGCGCCAGCAGCTTGGGCCCCGGCCCGAATCAGCCCCAGCATTTT.

The CDR3 sequence is CASTLQAGQGFYEQFF. In nucleotides, the CDR3 is TGCGCCAGCACCCTGCAAGCGGGACAGGGATTCTATGAGCAGTTCTTC. This chain connects TRBV5-1 to TRBJ2-1; 9 nucleotides line up with TRBD1. Germline assignment: CDR1 SGHRS and CDR2 YFSETQ. Losses at the gene ends were 6 bases for V and 8 bases for J; bases not matched to a gene: 15. The CDR3 extends over 16 amino acids.

The V call is TRBV2, the J call TRBJ1-1; D is possibly TRBD1 (5 bases). CDR1 and CDR2 from the germline V gene are SNHLY and FYNNEI. CDR3 length: 14 amino acids. Trimming removed 3 bases at V and 0 bases at J, with 8 bases between. The CDR3 loop is CASSERQLNTEAFF. CDR3 DNA: TGTGCCAGCAGTGAGAGACAGTTGAACACTGAAGCTTTCTTT.

The chain employs TRBV27 and TRBJ2-5, with D possibly TRBD1 on 6 matching bases. Deletions cut 3 bases from V and 4 bases from J, with 9 bases between. The CDR3 spans 13 residues. The germline V gene has CDR1 MNHEY and CDR2 SMNVEV (reference sequence). The chain's CDR3 is CASSFRGRETQYF. The CDR3 region has the DNA TGTGCCAGCAGTTTCAGGGGTCGAGAGACCCAGTACTTC.

This clone was recorded only once. The chain links TRBV20-1 to TRBJ2-7; TRBD2 is a possible D gene (6 bases). This CDR3 has 11 amino acids. Trimming stripped 0 bases from V and 7 bases from J, with 7 bases between. Germline loops: CDR1 DFQATT, CDR2 SNEGSKA (reference sequence). The CDR3 protein is CSARDRGEQYF. The CDR3 region has the DNA TGCAGTGCTAGAGATCGGGGGGAGCAGTACTTC.

A word on this clone: Other DNA sequences within the sample encode an identical CDR3. V gene TRBV3-1 (or the pseudogene TRBV3-2) combines with J gene TRBJ1-4; D is unclear. CDR1 and CDR2 (germline): LGHDT, YNNKEL (reference sequence). V lost 1 base to trimming and J lost 5 bases, with 8 bases between them. The CDR3 has 14 residues. CDR3 sequence: CASSQGLRNEKLFF. The DNA for the CDR3 is TGTGCCAGCAGCCAAGGGCTTCGGAATGAAAAACTGTTTTTT.

The chain links TRBV10-3 to TRBJ1-5; D unclear. Trimming left V 7 bases short and J 5 bases short, with 12 bases between. This CDR3 comprises 13 residues. Looked up from germline, CDR1 is ENHRY and CDR2 is SYGVKD. The CDR3 is CAIKEGLDQPQHF. The CDR3 coding sequence is TGTGCCATCAAAGAAGGGCTTGATCAGCCCCAGCATTTT.

The chain combines TRBV7-3 with TRBJ2-2; D not certain. The CDR3 has 12 residues. Germline V gene lookup returns CDR1 SGHTA and CDR2 FQGTGA. Trimming left V 4 bases short and J 3 bases short, with 3 bases between. The CDR3 DNA is TGTGCCAGCAGCTCCGACACCGGGGAGCTGTTTTTT. This gives the protein CASSSDTGELFF.